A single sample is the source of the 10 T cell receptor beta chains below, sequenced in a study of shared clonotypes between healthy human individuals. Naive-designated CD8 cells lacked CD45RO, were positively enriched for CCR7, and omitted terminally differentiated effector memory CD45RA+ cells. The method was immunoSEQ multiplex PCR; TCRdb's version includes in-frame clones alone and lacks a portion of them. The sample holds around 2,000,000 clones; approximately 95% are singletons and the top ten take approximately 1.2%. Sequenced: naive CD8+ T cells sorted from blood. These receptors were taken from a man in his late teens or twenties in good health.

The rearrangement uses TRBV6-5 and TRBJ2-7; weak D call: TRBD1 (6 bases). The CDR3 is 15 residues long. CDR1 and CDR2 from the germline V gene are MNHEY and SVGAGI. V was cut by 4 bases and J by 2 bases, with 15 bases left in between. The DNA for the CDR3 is TGTGCCAGCAGTTCGACAGGCCGGGGCCCCTACGAGCAGTACTTC. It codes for CASSSTGRGPYEQYF.

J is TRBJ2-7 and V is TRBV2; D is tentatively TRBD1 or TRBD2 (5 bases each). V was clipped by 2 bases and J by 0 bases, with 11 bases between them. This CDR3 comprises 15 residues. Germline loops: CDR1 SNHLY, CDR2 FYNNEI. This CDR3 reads CASSETGPSSYEQYF. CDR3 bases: TGTGCCAGCAGTGAAACGGGACCGAGCTCCTACGAGCAGTACTTC.

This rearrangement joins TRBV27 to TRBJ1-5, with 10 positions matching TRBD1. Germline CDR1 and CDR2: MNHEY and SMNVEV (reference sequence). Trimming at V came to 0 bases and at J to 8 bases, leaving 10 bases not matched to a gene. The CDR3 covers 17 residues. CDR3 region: CASSLSHGDRGLEPQHF. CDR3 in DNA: TGTGCCAGCAGTTTATCGCATGGGGACAGGGGTCTCGAGCCCCAGCATTTT.

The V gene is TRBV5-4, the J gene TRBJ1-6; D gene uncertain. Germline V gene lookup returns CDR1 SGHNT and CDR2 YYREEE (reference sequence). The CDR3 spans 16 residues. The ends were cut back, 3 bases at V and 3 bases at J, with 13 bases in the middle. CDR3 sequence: CASSSNWADYNSPLHF. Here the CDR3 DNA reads TGTGCCAGCAGCTCCAATTGGGCAGACTATAATTCACCCCTCCACTTT.

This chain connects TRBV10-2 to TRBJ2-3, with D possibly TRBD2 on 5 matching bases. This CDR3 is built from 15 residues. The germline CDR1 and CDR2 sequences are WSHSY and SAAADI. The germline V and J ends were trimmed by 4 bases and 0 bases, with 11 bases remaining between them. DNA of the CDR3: TGCGCCAGCAGTGTCCCAGCGGCCAGCACAGATACGCAGTATTTT. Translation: CASSVPAASTDTQYF.

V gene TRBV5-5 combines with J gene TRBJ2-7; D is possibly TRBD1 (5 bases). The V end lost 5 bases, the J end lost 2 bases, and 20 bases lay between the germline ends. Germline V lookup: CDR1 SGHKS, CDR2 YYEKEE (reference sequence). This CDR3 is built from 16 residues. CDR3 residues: CASSRYRPPDPYEQYF. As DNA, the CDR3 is TGTGCCAGCAGTCGTTACAGGCCCCCGGATCCCTACGAGCAGTACTTC.

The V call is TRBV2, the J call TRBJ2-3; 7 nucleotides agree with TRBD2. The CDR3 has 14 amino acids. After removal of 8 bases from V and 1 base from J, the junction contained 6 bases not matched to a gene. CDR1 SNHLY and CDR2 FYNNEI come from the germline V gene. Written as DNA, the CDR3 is TGTGCCAGCGCATATACTAGCGGCACAGATACGCAGTATTTT. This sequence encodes CASAYTSGTDTQYF. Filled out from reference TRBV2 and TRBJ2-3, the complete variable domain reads EPEVTQTPSHQVTQMGQEVILRCVPISNHLYFYWYRQILGQKVEFLVSFYNNEISEKSEIFDDQFSVERPDGSNFTLKIRSTKLEDSAMYFCASAYTSGTDTQYFGPGTRLTVL.

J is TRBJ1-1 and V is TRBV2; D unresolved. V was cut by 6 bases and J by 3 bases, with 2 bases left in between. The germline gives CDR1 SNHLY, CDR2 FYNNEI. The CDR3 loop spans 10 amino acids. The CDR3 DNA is TGTGCCAGCAGGTACACTGAAGCTTTCTTT. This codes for CASRYTEAFF. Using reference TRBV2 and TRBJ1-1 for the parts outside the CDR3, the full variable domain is EPEVTQTPSHQVTQMGQEVILRCVPISNHLYFYWYRQILGQKVEFLVSFYNNEISEKSEIFDDQFSVERPDGSNFTLKIRSTKLEDSAMYFCASRYTEAFFGQGTRLTVV.

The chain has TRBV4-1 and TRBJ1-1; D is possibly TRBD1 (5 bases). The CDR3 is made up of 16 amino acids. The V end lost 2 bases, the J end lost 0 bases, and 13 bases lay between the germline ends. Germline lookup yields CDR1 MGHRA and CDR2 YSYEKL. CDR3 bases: TGCGCCAGCAGCCAAAGAGGGGACGGAATGAACACTGAAGCTTTCTTT. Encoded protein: CASSQRGDGMNTEAFF.

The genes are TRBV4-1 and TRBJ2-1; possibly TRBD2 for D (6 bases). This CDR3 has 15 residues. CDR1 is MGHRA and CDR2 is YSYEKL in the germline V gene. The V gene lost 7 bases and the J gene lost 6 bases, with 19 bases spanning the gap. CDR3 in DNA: TGCGCCAGCAAGCTGGGGGTAGGAGGGTCCAATGAGCAGTTCTTC. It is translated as CASKLGVGGSNEQFF.